The 10 T cell receptor beta chains reported below all come from one sample, sequenced in a study of immune heterogeneity within non-small cell lung tumors (dated by TCRdb to the late 2010s). The TCR template was genomic DNA extracted from bulk tumor tissue, and roughly 600 ng of gDNA was amplified for each sample. During surgery, multiple biopsies were taken from each primary tumor, with sampling sites spaced as far apart as possible within the tumor mass. The study cohort was described as untreated, and the patients were newly diagnosed NSCLC cases having curative surgery. The listed sequencing device is HiSeq X Ten. The TCR beta CDR3 region was amplified with a multiplex PCR system, in which a first round of around 11 cycles was run using 32 V-gene forward and 13 J-gene reverse primers. TCRdb reprocessed the public reads (quality trimming at Q25 with fastp, clone calling with MiXCR) and kept in-frame beta chains. Every entry covers one CDR3 protein and lists the most common genes and DNA from its rows. Here the sample has 21,000 or so distinct CDR3 sequences; 28% occur a single time. The ten top clones hold 4.4% of the sample.

Sequencing was carried out using lung tumor tissue. These receptors all come from a man between 40 and 49 years old with non-small cell lung cancer.

To note about this clonotype: One base away lies a much larger clone, so this may be a sequencing read error. J is TRBJ2-1 and V is TRBV13; D unresolved. CDR3 length equals 13 residues. From germline, CDR1 is PRHDT and CDR2 FYEKMQ (reference sequence). CDR3 bases: TGTGCCAGCAGCCCCCCGGGCCCGAGAGAGCTGTTCTTC. Translating it yields CASSPPGPRELFF.

Of note for this clonotype: One base away lies a much larger clone, so this may be a sequencing read error. The chain carries TRBV5-1 and TRBJ2-7; unclear D gene. The CDR3 consists of 13 residues. Germline loops: CDR1 SGHRS, CDR2 YFSETQ. The germline V and J ends were trimmed by 7 bases and 3 bases, with 14 bases remaining between them. CDR3 nucleotide sequence: TGCGCCAGCCAGGTGAGGCAGGACTACGAGCAGTACTTC. Translating gives CASQVRQDYEQYF.

This clonotype rates as medium-sized. The chain recombines TRBV30 with TRBJ1-6, with D unresolved. V dropped 0 bases and J dropped 7 bases, with 13 bases sitting between them. Per the germline V gene, CDR1 is GTSNPN and CDR2 is SVGIG (reference sequence). The CDR3 is 15 residues long. CDR3 nucleotides: TGTGCCTGGAGTGTACTAGGAGGGCAGAATTCACCCCTCCACTTT. Its translation is CAWSVLGGQNSPLHF.

Of note for this clonotype: This may stem from a read error, because a much larger clone lies one nucleotide away. This chain joins TRBV7-2 and TRBJ2-1; 8 nucleotides match TRBD2. Germline CDR1 and CDR2: SGHTA and FQGNSA. This CDR3 comprises 15 residues. The trim removed 1 base at V and 4 bases at J, leaving 3 bases unmatched. The CDR3 nucleotides are TGTGCCAGCAGCTTAGGGACTAGCAAATACAATGAGCAGTTCTTC. Amino acid sequence: CASSLGTSKYNEQFF.

The chain uses TRBV6-1 and TRBJ2-5, with D maybe TRBD2 (5 bases). Trimming stripped 2 bases from V and 9 bases from J, with 19 bases between. This CDR3 is built from 15 residues. Germline V CDR1 and CDR2: MNHNS, SASEGT. The CDR3 DNA reads as TGTGCCAGCAGTGAACTTGGTACTAGAACCCGTGCCCAGTACTTC. It translates to CASSELGTRTRAQYF.

This clonotype qualifies as medium-sized. The chain couples TRBV28 to TRBJ2-7, with 11 bases matching TRBD2. This CDR3 is 15 amino acids long. Germline V gives CDR1 MDHEN, CDR2 SYDVKM. V shed 6 bases and J 3 bases; nucleotides not matched to a gene: 7. In nucleotides, the CDR3 is TGTGCCAGCAGGCTACTAGCGGGAGACCTCTACGAGCAGTACTTC. Encoded protein: CASRLLAGDLYEQYF.

Comment on this clonotype: A much larger clone lies one base from this, so it may be a read error. The rearrangement links TRBV12-3 or TRBV12-4 to TRBJ2-1, with TRBD2 identical over 10 bases. J was trimmed by 8 bases and V by 1 base; bases with no gene match: 5. The CDR3 extends over 15 amino acids. The CDR3 region has the DNA TGTGCCAGCAGTTTAGAGACTAGCGGGTACGATGAGCAGTTCTTC. Translating it yields CASSLETSGYDEQFF.

The rearrangement links TRBV14 to TRBJ2-1, with 11 bases matching TRBD2. Unmatched junction bases numbered 8, after V lost 2 bases and J lost 8 bases. The length of the CDR3 is 16 residues. Per germline, CDR1 SGHDN and CDR2 FVKESK. CDR3 DNA sequence: TGTGCCAGCAGCCAATTTCTTAGCGGGAGGGCCCATGAGCAGTTCTTC. This codes for CASSQFLSGRAHEQFF. Full variable domain (rest looked up from reference TRBV14 and TRBJ2-1): EAGVTQFPSHSVIEKGQTVTLRCDPISGHDNLYWYRRVMGKEIKFLLHFVKESKQDESGMPNNRFLAERTGGTYSTLKVQPAELEDSGVYFCASSQFLSGRAHEQFFGPGTRLTVL.

This chain connects TRBV19 to TRBJ2-5; D possibly matches TRBD1 or TRBD2 (6 bases each). Germline CDR1 and CDR2: LNHDA and SQIVND (reference sequence). Trimming cost V 8 bases and J 4 bases, with 23 bases left between them. CDR3 length: 16 amino acids. In DNA, the CDR3 is TGTGCCAGTGGTGGAGCAGGGGAGGAAGCGCGAGAGACCCAGTACTTC. Its translation: CASGGAGEEARETQYF.

This chain uses TRBV5-6 with TRBJ1-1; D gene ambiguous. The CDR3 consists of 14 residues. V was clipped by 0 bases and J by 0 bases, with 6 bases between them. Germline V gene lookup returns CDR1 SGHDT and CDR2 YYEEEE. CDR3 region: CASSLVGLNTEAFF. DNA for the CDR3: TGTGCCAGCAGCTTGGTCGGTCTGAACACTGAAGCTTTCTTT.